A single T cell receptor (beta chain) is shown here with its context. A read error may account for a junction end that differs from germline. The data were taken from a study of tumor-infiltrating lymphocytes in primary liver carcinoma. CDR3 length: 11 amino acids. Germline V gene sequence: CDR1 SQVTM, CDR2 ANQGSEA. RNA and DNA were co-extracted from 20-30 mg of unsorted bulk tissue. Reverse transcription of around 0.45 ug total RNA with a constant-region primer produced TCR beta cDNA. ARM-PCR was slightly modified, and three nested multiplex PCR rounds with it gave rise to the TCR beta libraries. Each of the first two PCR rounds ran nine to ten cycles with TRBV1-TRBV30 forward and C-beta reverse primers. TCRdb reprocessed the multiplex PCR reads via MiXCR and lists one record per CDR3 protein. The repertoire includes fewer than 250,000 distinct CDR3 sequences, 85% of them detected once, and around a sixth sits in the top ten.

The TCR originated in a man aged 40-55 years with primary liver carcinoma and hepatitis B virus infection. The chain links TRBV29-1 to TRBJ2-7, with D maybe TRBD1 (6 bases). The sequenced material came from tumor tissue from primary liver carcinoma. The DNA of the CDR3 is TGCAGCGCGGGACATACCTACGGGCAGTACTTC. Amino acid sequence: CSAGHTYGQYF.